These 7 T cell receptor beta chains were all obtained from the same sample, sequenced in a study of OX40 agonist ivuxolimab in advanced cancers. Clones were sequenced by immunoSEQ multiplex PCR, and TCRdb holds only the in-frame ones, with some missing. The table has roughly 43,000 clones, under 90% seen once. Here the sequenced sample was CD4+ or CD8+ T cells sorted from blood, taken in a trial of the OX40 agonist ivuxolimab. These receptors all stem from an adult with an advanced solid tumor such as melanoma, head and neck, liver or kidney cancer.

Written as DNA, the CDR3 is TGTGCCTGCCCCTCCGAGGCCATCTATGGCTACACCTTC. Translated, it gives CACPSEAIYGYTF. The chain is built from TRBV30 and TRBJ1-2; unclear D gene. The germline CDR1 and CDR2 sequences are GTSNPN and SVGIG (reference sequence). The CDR3 contains 13 residues. V lost 6 bases and J lost 4, with 15 bases in between.

This clone has only a few counts. The gene calls are TRBV25-1 and TRBJ1-5; tentatively, D is TRBD1 (6 bases). Germline V gene data show CDR1 as MGHDK and CDR2 as SYGVNS. The CDR3 length is 13 residues. The V end was cut by 4 bases, the J end by 4 bases, with 8 bases between. CDR3 protein: CASSGQGNQPQHF. CDR3 coding DNA: TGTGCCAGCAGTGGCCAGGGGAATCAGCCCCAGCATTTT. The variable domain in full, completed from reference TRBV25-1 and TRBJ1-5, reads EADIYQTPRYLVIGTGKKITLECSQTMGHDKMYWYQQDPGMELHLIHYSYGVNSTEKGDLSSESTVSRIRTEHFPLTLESARPSHTSQYLCASSGQGNQPQHFGDGTRLSIL.

The gene calls are TRBV5-4 and TRBJ2-5; 12 bases map to TRBD2. The germline CDR1 and CDR2 sequences are SGHNT and YYREEE (reference sequence). Unmatched junction bases numbered 1, after V lost 0 bases and J lost 1 base. The CDR3 totals 16 residues. CDR3 sequence reads: CASSLGLAGVQETQYF. CDR3 in DNA: TGTGCCAGCAGCTTGGGACTAGCGGGGGTCCAAGAGACCCAGTACTTC.

The chain employs TRBV4-2 and TRBJ1-2; D perhaps matches TRBD1 (5 bases). CDR3 length: 16 amino acids. V lost 1 base and J 1 base, leaving 13 bases between the germline ends. The germline CDR1 and CDR2 sequences are LGHNA and YNFKEQ. The CDR3 spells CASSQGGGENNYGYTF. CDR3 in DNA: TGTGCCAGCAGCCAAGGGGGCGGCGAAAATAACTATGGCTACACCTTC.

This chain connects TRBV2 to TRBJ2-7, with TRBD2 identical over 7 bases. The CDR3 is made up of 14 amino acids. The junction had 8 bases not matched to a gene; V was cut back by 5 bases and J by 4 bases. Germline lookup yields CDR1 SNHLY and CDR2 FYNNEI. The CDR3: CASSSTAGIYEQYF. Here the CDR3 DNA reads TGTGCCAGCAGTAGCACAGCGGGGATTTACGAGCAGTACTTC.

The V call is TRBV2, the J call TRBJ2-6, with TRBD1 matching 7 bases. Germline V gene lookup returns CDR1 SNHLY and CDR2 FYNNEI. This CDR3 is built from 14 residues. After removal of 2 bases from V and 9 bases from J, the junction contained 4 bases not matched to a gene. This chain's CDR3 is CASSELDRYNVLTF. The CDR3, as DNA: TGTGCCAGCAGTGAACTGGACAGGTACAACGTCCTGACTTTC.

The gene calls are TRBV6-5 and TRBJ2-5, with D possibly TRBD1 on 6 matching bases. Germline CDR1 MNHEY, CDR2 SVGAGI. The CDR3 has 15 amino acids. Trimming took 6 bases from V and 2 from J, leaving 16 bases between them. CDR3 in amino acids: CASSHRVGGQETQYF. The CDR3 DNA is TGTGCCAGCAGCCATCGGGTAGGGGGACAAGAGACCCAGTACTTC.